This record concerns one T cell receptor (beta chain) sequence. Its antigen is currently unknown. The sample comes from a study of T cell repertoires in cytomegalovirus infection. At the level of the study: It can be stated that public TCR beta signatures indicated CMV infection as well as a matching HLA type. Study conclusions and caveats: Dominant in the ex vivo response were TCR beta clonotypes restricted by HLA-C and specific for CMV.

Germline V gene lookup returns CDR1 SGDLS and CDR2 YYNGEE. This CDR3 contains 14 residues. The germline V and J ends were trimmed by 0 bases and 2 bases, with 8 bases remaining between them. MiXCR, applied by TCRdb to the reads, yields one record per CDR3 protein. The table records almost 500,000 distinct CDR3 sequences, roughly 12% of them present only once. The sequenced material came from PBMCs. The receptor's source is a human donor in good health (CMV status not recorded). Some clones in this sample may be carry-over from other donors' samples. The chain combines TRBV9 with TRBJ2-5; TRBD1 is a possible D gene (6 bases). DNA for the CDR3: TGTGCCAGCAGCGTAGGGGGGCCGCAAGAGACCCAGTACTTC. It encodes CASSVGGPQETQYF.